The present T cell receptor beta chain was sequenced within a study of cytomegalovirus exposure and HLA in healthy donors (dated by TCRdb to about 2017). As for the study more broadly: An earlier analysis of roughly 610 of the donors reported approximately 300 Gb of sequence data and 117 million unique TCR beta sequences obtained from roughly 170 million T cells. Donor age, sex, ethnicity and CMV serostatus were collected together with the repertoire data. The aim of the study was to test whether cataloging public T cell receptors could identify signatures of past pathogen exposure. Every repertoire in the discovery cohort had been generated on one and the same sequencing platform. The later analysis used no new phenotypic data to find candidate immune exposures, relying instead on TCR beta sequences and their occurrence across donors. In a later analysis, previously published TCR beta repertoires from 666 donors were re-analyzed and high-resolution HLA genotyping was added so that TCR occurrence patterns could be studied. To predict cytomegalovirus infection status, the study brought together high-throughput TCR immunosequencing, statistical association of individual TCRs with disease status, and machine learning. Along with the roughly 670-subject first cohort, a separate validation cohort of over a hundred different subjects was used. Among roughly 400 genotyped donors of the cohort, an average of about 240,000 unique TCR beta nucleotide sequences were sequenced per donor, roughly a sixth of them non-productive. A later genetic analysis took genome-wide SNP genotypes for about 65% of the 666 donors and used that subset as a discovery cohort. Several DR-DQ haplotypes were handled as single units for association and clustering because linkage in the cohort was strong. HLA typing covered class I and class II loci at four-digit resolution. Using immunosequencing, the study profiled T cell repertoires from approximately 700 subjects and related those repertoires to cytomegalovirus serostatus. Of the 350 to 400 genotyped donors, approximately 82% fell in the genetic ancestry cluster associated with self-reported Caucasian donors. An earlier analysis of around 640 of the donors used high-throughput TCR beta sequencing to judge whether each TCR beta V gene segment behaved as functional or pseudogenic. An early release that covered around 590 HLA-typed donors contained approximately 300 gigabases of sequencing data and 75 million to 100 million unique TCR sequences. Typing coverage differed by locus: A, B, C, DRB1 and DQB1 were typed in about 620-630 donors, DQA1 in about 560, DPA1 in 600 to 610, and DPB1 in approximately 450.

What the work shows at the level of the full study, not this receptor alone: Compared with the 666-donor mean, donors in an Asian-associated ancestry cluster had fewer N-insertions in productive TCRs, according to a later genetic analysis. An earlier analysis of some 590 of the donors showed that most TCR beta V segments appeared in productive rearrangements either about 87% or about 30% of the time, which broadly matched IMGT annotations. In vitro tests confirmed that a few of the cytomegalovirus-associated TCR beta chains recognize cytomegalovirus antigens. The authors suggested that the approach could potentially be generalized to other disease states and immunological phenotypes. A later analysis found that most CMV-associated TCR beta chains appeared HLA-restricted, with HLA associations seemingly driven largely by CMV exposure. The presence/absence analyses assumed that sequencing depth was roughly uniform across donors, and that assumption may not be true. A cluster of highly shared sequence variants was judged likely to be a technical artifact of the sequencing pipeline. Because counts were too low, about 15 rarely observed V segments, including chromosome 9 orphons, were left out of the earlier analysis of over 550 of the donors. In a later analysis, the rate of TCR association differed among HLA loci, with DRB1 alleles having the most associated TCRs and HLA-C alleles having the fewest. The classifier was reported to diagnose cytomegalovirus status with high specificity and sensitivity in both the original and validation cohorts. Correlated functional status among segregating V segments might reflect linkage disequilibrium, but an unknown experimental factor could not be ruled out. Across donors, most TCR sequences were observed very rarely, whereas some public TCRs were present in many individuals. A total of 150 to 200 TCR beta chains were listed by the study as associated with cytomegalovirus. A further reported finding was that TCR beta sequences accurately predicted the HLA-A and HLA-B alleles for most subjects in the first cohort. When HLA alleles, especially DR and DQ, strongly co-occurred, TCR associations were difficult to assign to individual alleles. The cohort was sequenced for TCR beta chains only, and without alpha or paired-chain data the features that could be detected were limited. CMV serostatus was the only immune exposure information available for the cohort. Compared with equally common non-associated chains, HLA-associated TCR beta chains in a later analysis were more clonally expanded and had lower generation probabilities. In a later genetic analysis, a missense DCLRE1C variant was associated with V-gene and J-gene trimming of TCR beta chains, and the association was replicated in an independent cohort. Because HLA typing was unavailable for some donors at each locus, only the typed subset was used in association tests. The 87-base-pair reads could not distinguish some IMGT-functional V segments, including TRBV6-2 and TRBV6-3, so those segments were excluded. According to a later analysis, parvovirus B19, influenza, CMV and Epstein-Barr virus appeared linked to several top co-occurrence clusters. A later analysis associated 15,000 or so TCR beta sequences with specific HLA alleles at a false discovery rate of 0.05.

Its CDR3 holds 12 amino acids, cysteine through phenylalanine. Left in the record is the CDR3 DNA by itself, 36 bases read in frame from the first base. Trimming costs V 7 bases and J 1 base, and their ends lie 11 bases apart. For CDR1 and CDR2, the germline V gene lists SQVTM and ANQGSEA. The cohort was made up of roughly 670 healthy bone marrow donors. At the time of sampling, all cohort members were nominally healthy, though unrecorded immune exposures were likely present. The donor was CMV seropositive and was included in the group of 289 seropositive cohort members. Each donor provided a peripheral blood sample, and peripheral blood mononuclear cells were used for TCR beta sequencing. The Qiagen DNeasy Blood Extraction Kit was used to extract genomic DNA from the blood cell samples. This clone was recorded once. It lacks a known antigen. No much larger clone is present one base from it, and per-base qualities are unavailable.

The protocol used for the library was the immunoSEQ multiplex PCR assay. A mixture of 60 forward primers for TCR Vbeta segments and 13 reverse primers for TCR Jbeta segments was used in the multiplex PCR. A multiplex PCR assay on genomic DNA amplified the CDR3 region of rearranged TCR beta genes. Amplified TCR beta libraries were sequenced as 87-base-pair reads on the Illumina HiSeq System. From the authors' description of their analysis: A later analysis tallied around 80 million unique TCR beta chains across the 660 or so repertoires, and approximately 11 million of those chains were shared by two or more donors. Raw reads were error-corrected and collapsed into unique sequences with a nearest-neighbor algorithm that merged closely related sequences to remove PCR and sequencing errors. V, D and J gene segments were assigned by aligning CDR3 sequences to IMGT reference sequences. For a sequence to be retained, at least a six-nucleotide match to both a V gene segment and a J gene segment was required. Rearrangements were called productive when the CDR3 lacked stop codons and stayed in frame with V and J; all others were non-productive. CDR3 was defined by IMGT convention, running from the second conserved V-encoded cysteine to the conserved J-encoded phenylalanine. In an earlier analysis of around 600 of the donors, sequences lacking an unambiguous match to a single V gene segment were excluded. An earlier analysis of approximately 590 of the donors called V segments functional above 56.7% productive rearrangements and segregating when the between-donor standard deviation exceeded 5%. A statistical classification framework was developed to diagnose cytomegalovirus status using the catalog of TCR beta chain sequences. A later analysis assigned V and J genes by comparing TCR nucleotide sequences with IMGT/GENE-DB human TR gene sequences. The TCRdist pipeline was used in a later analysis to assign CDR3 sequences and most-parsimonious VDJ recombination scenarios. In a later analysis, each TCR beta chain was defined by its CDR3 amino acid sequence together with its V-gene family, and reads without a unique V-gene family were excluded. A later analysis removed several hundred highly shared, low-generation-probability nucleotide sequences to deal with suspected cross-contamination and a sequencing artifact. For each public chain, a later analysis derived a clonal expansion index from normalized ranks of inferred template counts within each repertoire. A later analysis computed generation probabilities with a VDJ recombination model fitted to out-of-frame rearrangements, and checked the results against IGoR. In a later analysis, TCR-TCR, TCR-HLA and TCR-CMV co-occurrence was scored with hypergeometric tests, and a repertoire-size bias correction was applied to TCR pairs. In a later analysis, false discovery rates were estimated by permuting HLA or CMV assignments 20 times. In a later analysis, co-occurring TCRs were grouped using DBSCAN, and TCRdist sequence similarity was added for clustering within HLA-allele-positive subsets. Co-occurrence clustering excluded repertoires with fewer than 30,000 or more than 120,000 public chains, plus five with anomalous nucleotide sharing. Not all clones reach the TCRdb copy of this immuneACCESS table, which keeps in-frame sequences only. Checked studies attribute under half of the gap to unresolved V genes and leave the rest unexplained. V and J calls and clone size come straight from that table; D and trimming were deduced from the DNA. For this sample the table gives about 180,000 clones, of which more than 80% were detected only once. The top ten constitute roughly 4.9% of the sample.

The TCR was taken from a woman aged 18-29 years in good health and CMV-seropositive. The source material was PBMCs. This sequence uses TRBV29-1 and TRBJ2-7, with no confident D gene call. The nucleotide sequence is given as TGCAGCGCTAGTCTTCAATCCTACGAGCAGTACTTC. The encoded protein is CSASLQSYEQYF.